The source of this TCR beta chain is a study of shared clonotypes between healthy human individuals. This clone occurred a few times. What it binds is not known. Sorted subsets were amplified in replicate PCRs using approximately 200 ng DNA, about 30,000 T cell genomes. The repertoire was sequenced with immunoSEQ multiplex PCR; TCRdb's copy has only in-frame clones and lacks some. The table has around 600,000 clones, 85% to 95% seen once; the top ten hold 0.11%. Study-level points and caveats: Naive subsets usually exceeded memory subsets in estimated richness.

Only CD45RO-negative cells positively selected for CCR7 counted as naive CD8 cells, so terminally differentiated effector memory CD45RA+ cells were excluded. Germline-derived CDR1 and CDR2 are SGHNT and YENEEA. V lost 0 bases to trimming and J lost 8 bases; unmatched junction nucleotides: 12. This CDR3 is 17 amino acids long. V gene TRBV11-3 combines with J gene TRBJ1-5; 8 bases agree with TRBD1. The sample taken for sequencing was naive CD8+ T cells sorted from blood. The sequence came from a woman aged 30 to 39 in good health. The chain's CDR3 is CASSLDRTGICIEPQHF. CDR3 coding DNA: TGTGCCAGCAGCTTAGACCGGACAGGGATTTGTATCGAGCCCCAGCATTTT. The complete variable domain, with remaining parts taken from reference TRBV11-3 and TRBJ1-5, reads EAGVVQSPRYKIIEKKQPVAFWCNPISGHNTLYWYLQNLGQGPELLIRYENEEAVDDSQLPKDRFSAERLKGVDSTLKIQPAELGDSAVYLCASSLDRTGICIEPQHFGDGTRLSIL.